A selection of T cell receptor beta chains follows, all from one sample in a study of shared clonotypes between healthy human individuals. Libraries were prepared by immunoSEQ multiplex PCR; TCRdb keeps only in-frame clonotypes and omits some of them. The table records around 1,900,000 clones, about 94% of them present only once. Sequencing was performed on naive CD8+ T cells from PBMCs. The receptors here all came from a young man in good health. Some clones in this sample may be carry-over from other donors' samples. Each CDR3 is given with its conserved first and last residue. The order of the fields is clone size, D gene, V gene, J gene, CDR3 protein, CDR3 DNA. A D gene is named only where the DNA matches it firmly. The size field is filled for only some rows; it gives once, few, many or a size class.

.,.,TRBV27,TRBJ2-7,CASSFGGPYTAFYEQYF,TGTGCCAGCAGTTTCGGAGGGCCTTACACCGCTTTCTACGAGCAGTACTTC
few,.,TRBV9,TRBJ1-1,CASSYGPRSTEAFF,TGTGCCAGCAGCTACGGGCCTAGGTCGACTGAAGCTTTCTTT
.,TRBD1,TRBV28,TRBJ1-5,CASSPDRAPSRSNQPQHF,TGTGCCAGCAGCCCCGACAGGGCCCCGAGTCGTAGCAATCAGCCCCAGCATTTT
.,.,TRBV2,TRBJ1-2,CASSEAESYGYTF,TGTGCCAGCAGTGAGGCAGAAAGCTATGGCTACACCTTC
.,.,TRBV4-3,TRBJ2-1,CASSQDRRGMYGEQFF,TGCGCCAGCAGCCAAGATCGCCGCGGGATGTATGGTGAGCAGTTCTTC
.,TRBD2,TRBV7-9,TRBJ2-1,CASSTALSGSSYNEQFF,TGTGCCAGCAGCACGGCCCTTAGCGGGAGCTCCTACAATGAGCAGTTCTTC
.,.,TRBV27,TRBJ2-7,CASSFSAGEASYEQYF,TGTGCCAGCAGTTTCTCGGCTGGGGAGGCTTCCTACGAGCAGTACTTC
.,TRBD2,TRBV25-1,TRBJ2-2,CASTGGGELFF,TGTGCCAGCACGGGAGGCGGGGAGCTGTTTTTT
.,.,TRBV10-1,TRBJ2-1,CASSEGTLYNEQFF,TGCGCCAGCAGTGAAGGGACACTCTACAATGAGCAGTTCTTC
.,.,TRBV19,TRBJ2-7,CASSISDGLLGEQYF,TGTGCCAGTAGTATATCTGACGGACTTCTGGGCGAGCAGTACTTC
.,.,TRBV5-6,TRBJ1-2,CASSFDRHLPDGYTF,TGTGCCAGCAGCTTCGACAGACACCTCCCGGATGGCTACACCTTC
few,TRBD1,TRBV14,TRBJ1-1,CASSRRGRYTEAFF,TGTGCCAGCAGCCGCAGGGGGCGATACACTGAAGCTTTCTTT
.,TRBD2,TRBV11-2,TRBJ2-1,CASSLYSGSGNEQFF,TGTGCCAGCAGCTTATATAGCGGGAGTGGGAATGAGCAGTTCTTC
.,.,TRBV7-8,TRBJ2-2,CASRPLRSGELFF,TGTGCCAGCAGACCCTTGAGGTCCGGGGAGCTGTTTTTT
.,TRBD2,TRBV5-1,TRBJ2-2,CASSFGLAGAFTGELFF,TGCGCCAGCAGCTTCGGACTAGCGGGAGCGTTTACCGGGGAGCTGTTTTTT
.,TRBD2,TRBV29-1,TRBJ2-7,CSVGLGLAGVYEQYF,TGCAGCGTTGGGTTAGGACTAGCGGGAGTCTACGAGCAGTACTTC
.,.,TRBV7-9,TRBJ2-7,CASSRDGYEQYF,TGTGCCAGCAGCCGGGACGGTTACGAGCAGTACTTC
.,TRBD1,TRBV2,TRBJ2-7,CASIGTGGFYEQYF,TGTGCCAGCATCGGGACAGGGGGGTTTTACGAGCAGTACTTC
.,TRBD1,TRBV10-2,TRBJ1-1,CASLWTGEGTEAFF,TGCGCCAGCCTTTGGACAGGGGAAGGGACTGAAGCTTTCTTT
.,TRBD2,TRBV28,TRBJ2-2,CASSVPGLAIENANTGELFF,TGTGCCAGCAGTGTTCCGGGACTAGCGATTGAAAACGCGAACACCGGGGAGCTGTTTTTT
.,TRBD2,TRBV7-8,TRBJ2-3,CASSQGLAGEFGTDTQYF,TGTGCCAGCAGCCAAGGACTAGCGGGAGAATTTGGTACAGATACGCAGTATTTT
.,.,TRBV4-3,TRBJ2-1,CASSHLSDNEQFF,TGCGCCAGCAGCCATCTCTCCGACAATGAGCAGTTCTTC
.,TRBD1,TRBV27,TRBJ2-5,CASSPRQGKETQYF,TGTGCCAGCAGTCCCCGACAGGGGAAAGAGACCCAGTACTTC
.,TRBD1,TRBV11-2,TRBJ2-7,CASSLDWTGWTYEQYF,TGTGCCAGCAGCTTAGATTGGACAGGGTGGACCTACGAGCAGTACTTC
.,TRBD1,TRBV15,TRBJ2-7,CATSRRTGTGSYEQYF,TGTGCCACCAGCAGGCGTACCGGGACAGGCTCCTACGAGCAGTACTTC
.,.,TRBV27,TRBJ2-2,CASSPSRLKDTGELFF,TGTGCCAGCAGTCCGTCTCGCTTGAAGGACACCGGGGAGCTGTTTTTT
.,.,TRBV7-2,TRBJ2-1,CAGQGGERVEQFF,TGTGCCGGCCAAGGGGGGGAGCGAGTTGAGCAGTTCTTC
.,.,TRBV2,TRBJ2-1,CASSETLRAVRYEQFF,TGTGCCAGCAGTGAAACGCTAAGGGCAGTTAGGTATGAGCAGTTCTTC
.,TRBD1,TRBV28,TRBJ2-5,CASSLSQTGWETQYF,TGTGCCAGCAGTTTATCCCAGACAGGGTGGGAGACCCAGTACTTC
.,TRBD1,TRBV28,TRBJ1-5,CASITRTGAGQPQHF,TGTGCCAGCATAACACGGACAGGGGCGGGTCAGCCCCAGCATTTT
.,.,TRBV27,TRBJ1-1,CASSHYLPGDTEAFF,TGTGCCAGCAGTCACTACCTTCCAGGGGACACTGAAGCTTTCTTT
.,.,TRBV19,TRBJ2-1,CASSIDFIEQFF,TGTGCCAGTAGTATCGATTTCATTGAGCAGTTCTTC
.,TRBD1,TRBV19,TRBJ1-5,CASTTRDSTQPQHF,TGTGCCAGTACTACGAGGGACAGTACTCAGCCCCAGCATTTT
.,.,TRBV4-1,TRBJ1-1,CASSQVPGDGVTEAFF,TGCGCCAGCAGCCAAGTCCCCGGGGATGGCGTCACTGAAGCTTTCTTT
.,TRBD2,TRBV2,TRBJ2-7,CASRPGLARFSYEQYF,TGTGCCAGCAGGCCCGGACTAGCGCGATTCTCCTACGAGCAGTACTTC
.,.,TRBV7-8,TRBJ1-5,CASSLTPIHNQPQHF,TGTGCCAGCAGCTTAACCCCCATTCATAATCAGCCCCAGCATTTT
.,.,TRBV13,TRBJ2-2,CASSQMGASGNTGELFF,TGTGCCAGCAGCCAGATGGGGGCTAGCGGAAACACCGGGGAGCTGTTTTTT
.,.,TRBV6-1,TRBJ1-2,CASSEAVDGRYGYTF,TGTGCCAGCAGTGAAGCTGTCGACGGCCGATATGGCTACACCTTC
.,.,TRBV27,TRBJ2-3,CASSQPLTGQGRRDTQYF,TGTGCCAGCAGTCAACCCCTTACTGGTCAGGGGAGAAGAGATACGCAGTATTTT
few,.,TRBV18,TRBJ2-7,CASSPSGGTYEQYF,TGTGCCAGCTCACCTTCTGGGGGAACCTACGAGCAGTACTTC
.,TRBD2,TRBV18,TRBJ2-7,CASSPGAAGLLYEQYF,TGTGCCAGCTCACCAGGGGCGGCGGGACTACTCTACGAGCAGTACTTC
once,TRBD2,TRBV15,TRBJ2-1,CATSRVPLAGRVGGEQFF,TGTGCCACCAGCAGAGTCCCTCTAGCGGGGCGGGTCGGAGGTGAGCAGTTCTTC
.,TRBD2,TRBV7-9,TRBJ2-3,CASSLTSGRNTDTQYF,TGTGCCAGCAGCTTAACTAGCGGGAGGAACACAGATACGCAGTATTTT
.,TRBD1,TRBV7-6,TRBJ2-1,CAVTQGAGNEQFF,TGTGCCGTAACGCAGGGGGCAGGCAATGAGCAGTTCTTC
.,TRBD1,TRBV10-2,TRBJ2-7,CASSGLFEGARREQYF,TGCGCCAGCAGTGGGTTATTTGAGGGGGCAAGGAGGGAGCAGTACTTC
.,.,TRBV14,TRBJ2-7,CASSTNSYEQYF,TGTGCCAGTTCCACAAACTCCTACGAGCAGTACTTC
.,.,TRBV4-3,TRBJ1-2,CASSRVMGDNYGYTF,TGCGCCAGCAGCCGGGTGATGGGGGATAACTATGGCTACACCTTC
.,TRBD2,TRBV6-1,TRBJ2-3,CASSERGRAADTQYF,TGTGCCAGCAGTGAAAGAGGGAGGGCCGCAGATACGCAGTATTTT